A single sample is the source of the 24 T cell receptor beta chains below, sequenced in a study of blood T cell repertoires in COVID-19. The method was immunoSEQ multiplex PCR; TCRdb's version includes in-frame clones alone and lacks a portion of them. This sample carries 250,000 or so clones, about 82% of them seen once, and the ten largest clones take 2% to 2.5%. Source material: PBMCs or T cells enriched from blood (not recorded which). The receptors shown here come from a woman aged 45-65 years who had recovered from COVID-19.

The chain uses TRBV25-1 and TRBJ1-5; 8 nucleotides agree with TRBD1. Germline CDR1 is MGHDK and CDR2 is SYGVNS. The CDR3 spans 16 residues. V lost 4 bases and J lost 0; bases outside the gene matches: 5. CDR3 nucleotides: TGTGCCAGCAGTGGACGACAGGGGTCTAGCAATCAGCCCCAGCATTTT. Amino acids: CASSGRQGSSNQPQHF.

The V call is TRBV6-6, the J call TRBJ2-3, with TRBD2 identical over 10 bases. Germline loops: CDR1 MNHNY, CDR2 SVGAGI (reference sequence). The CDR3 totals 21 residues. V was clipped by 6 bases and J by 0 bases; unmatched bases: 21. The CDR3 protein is CASSVWVPGLTSGPSTDTQYF. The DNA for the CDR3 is TGTGCCAGCAGCGTTTGGGTCCCGGGATTGACTAGCGGGCCTAGCACAGATACGCAGTATTTT.

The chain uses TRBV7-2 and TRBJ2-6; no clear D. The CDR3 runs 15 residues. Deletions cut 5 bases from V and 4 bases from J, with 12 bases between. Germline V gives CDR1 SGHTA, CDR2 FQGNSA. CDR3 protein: CASSHWALGANVLTF. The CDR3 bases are TGTGCCAGCAGCCATTGGGCCTTGGGGGCCAACGTCCTGACTTTC. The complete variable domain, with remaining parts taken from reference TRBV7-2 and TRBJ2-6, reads GAGVSQSPSNKVTEKGKDVELRCDPISGHTALYWYRQSLGQGLEFLIYFQGNSAPDKSGLPSDRFSAERTGGSVSTLTIQRTQQEDSAVYLCASSHWALGANVLTFGAGSRLTVL.

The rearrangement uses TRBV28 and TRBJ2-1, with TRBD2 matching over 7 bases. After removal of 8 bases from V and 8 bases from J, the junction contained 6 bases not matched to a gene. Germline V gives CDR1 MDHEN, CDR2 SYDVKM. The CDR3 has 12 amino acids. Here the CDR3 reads CASGGDVDEQFF. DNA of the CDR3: TGTGCCAGCGGGGGGGACGTCGATGAGCAGTTCTTC.

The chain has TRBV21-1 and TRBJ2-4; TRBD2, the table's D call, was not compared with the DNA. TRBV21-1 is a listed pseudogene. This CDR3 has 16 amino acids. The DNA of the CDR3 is TGTGCCAGCAGCTCCCACCCGGGACTAGCGGGAGGAAATCAGTACTTC. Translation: CASSSHPGLAGGNQYF.

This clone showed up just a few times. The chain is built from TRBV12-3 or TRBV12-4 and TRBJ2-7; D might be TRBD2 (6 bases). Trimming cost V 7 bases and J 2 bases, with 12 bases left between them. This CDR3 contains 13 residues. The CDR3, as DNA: TGTGCCAGCATGGCCCGCGGGACCTACGAGCAGTACTTC. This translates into CASMARGTYEQYF.

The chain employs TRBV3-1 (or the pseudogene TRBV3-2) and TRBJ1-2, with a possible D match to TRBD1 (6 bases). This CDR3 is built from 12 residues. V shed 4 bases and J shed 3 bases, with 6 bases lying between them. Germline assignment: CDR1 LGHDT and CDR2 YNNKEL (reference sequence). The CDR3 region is CASSRTDYGYTF. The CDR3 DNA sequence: TGTGCCAGCAGCCGGACAGACTATGGCTACACCTTC.

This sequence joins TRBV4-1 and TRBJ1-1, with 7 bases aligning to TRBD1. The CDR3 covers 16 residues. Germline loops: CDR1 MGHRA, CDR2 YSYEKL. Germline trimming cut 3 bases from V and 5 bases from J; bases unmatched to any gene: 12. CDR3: CASSQRTGEISTEAFF. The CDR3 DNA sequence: TGCGCCAGCAGCCAGCGAACAGGGGAAATCTCGACTGAAGCTTTCTTT.

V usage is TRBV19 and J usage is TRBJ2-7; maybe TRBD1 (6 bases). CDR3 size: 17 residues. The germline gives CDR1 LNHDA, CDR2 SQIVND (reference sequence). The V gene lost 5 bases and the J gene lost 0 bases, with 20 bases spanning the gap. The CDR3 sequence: CASSGSSGTPDSYEQYF. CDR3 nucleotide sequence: TGTGCCAGTAGTGGCTCGTCCGGGACACCCGACTCCTACGAGCAGTACTTC.

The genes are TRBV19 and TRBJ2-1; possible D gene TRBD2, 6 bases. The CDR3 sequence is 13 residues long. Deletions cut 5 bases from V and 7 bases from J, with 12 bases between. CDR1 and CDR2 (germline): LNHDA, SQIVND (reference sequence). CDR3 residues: CASSQDYINEQFF. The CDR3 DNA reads TGTGCCAGTAGTCAGGACTACATAAATGAGCAGTTCTTC.

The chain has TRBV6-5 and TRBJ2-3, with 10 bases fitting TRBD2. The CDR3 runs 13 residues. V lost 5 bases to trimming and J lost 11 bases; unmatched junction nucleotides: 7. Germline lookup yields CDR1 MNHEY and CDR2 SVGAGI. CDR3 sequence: CASSPSGGGLQYF. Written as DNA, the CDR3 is TGTGCCAGCAGTCCGAGCGGGGGGGGCCTGCAGTATTTT.

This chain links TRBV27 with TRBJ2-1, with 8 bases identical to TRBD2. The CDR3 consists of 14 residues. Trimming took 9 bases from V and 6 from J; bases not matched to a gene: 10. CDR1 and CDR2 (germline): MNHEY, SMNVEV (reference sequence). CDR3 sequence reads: CASASGGRVNEQFF. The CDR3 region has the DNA TGTGCCAGTGCAAGCGGGGGCAGGGTCAATGAGCAGTTCTTC.

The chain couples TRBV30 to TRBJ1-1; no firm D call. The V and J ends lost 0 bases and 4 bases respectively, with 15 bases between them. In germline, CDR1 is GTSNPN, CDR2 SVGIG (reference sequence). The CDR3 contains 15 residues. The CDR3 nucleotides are TGTGCCTGGAGTGTAATAGGCGGGTCCGCCACTGAAGCTTTCTTT. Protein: CAWSVIGGSATEAFF. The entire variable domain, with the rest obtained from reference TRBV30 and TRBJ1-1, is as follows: SQTIHQWPATLVQPVGSPLSLECTVEGTSNPNLYWYRQAAGRGLQLLFYSVGIGQISSEVPQNLSASRPQDRQFILSSKKLLLSDSGFYLCAWSVIGGSATEAFFGQGTRLTVV.

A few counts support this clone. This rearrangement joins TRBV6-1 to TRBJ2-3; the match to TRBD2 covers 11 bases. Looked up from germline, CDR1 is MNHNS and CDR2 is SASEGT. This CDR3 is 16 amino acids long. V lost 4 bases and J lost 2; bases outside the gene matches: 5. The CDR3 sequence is CASSGRLAGFTDTQYF. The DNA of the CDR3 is TGTGCCAGCAGTGGTCGACTAGCGGGATTCACAGATACGCAGTATTTT.

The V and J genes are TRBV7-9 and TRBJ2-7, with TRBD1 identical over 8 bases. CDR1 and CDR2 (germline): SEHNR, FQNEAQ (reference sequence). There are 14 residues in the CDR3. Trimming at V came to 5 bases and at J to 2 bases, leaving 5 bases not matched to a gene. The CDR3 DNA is TGTGCCAGCAGCGTCGGGACAGGAGCCTACGAGCAGTACTTC. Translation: CASSVGTGAYEQYF.

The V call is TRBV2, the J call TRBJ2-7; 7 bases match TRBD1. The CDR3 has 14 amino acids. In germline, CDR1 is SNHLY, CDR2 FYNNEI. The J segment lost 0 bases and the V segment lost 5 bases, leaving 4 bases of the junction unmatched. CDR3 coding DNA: TGTGCCAGCAGTTCGACAGGGAGCTCCTACGAGCAGTACTTC. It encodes CASSSTGSSYEQYF.

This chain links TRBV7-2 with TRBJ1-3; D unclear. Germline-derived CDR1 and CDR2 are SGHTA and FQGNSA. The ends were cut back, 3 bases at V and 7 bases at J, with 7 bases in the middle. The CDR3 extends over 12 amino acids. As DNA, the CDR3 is TGTGCCAGCAGCTTCGGGGTTAACACCATATATTTT. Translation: CASSFGVNTIYF. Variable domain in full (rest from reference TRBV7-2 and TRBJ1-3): GAGVSQSPSNKVTEKGKDVELRCDPISGHTALYWYRQSLGQGLEFLIYFQGNSAPDKSGLPSDRFSAERTGGSVSTLTIQRTQQEDSAVYLCASSFGVNTIYFGEGSWLTVV.

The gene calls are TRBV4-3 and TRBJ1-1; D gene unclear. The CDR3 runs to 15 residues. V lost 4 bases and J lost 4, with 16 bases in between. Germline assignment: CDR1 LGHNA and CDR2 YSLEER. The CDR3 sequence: CASSREPSGSTEAFF. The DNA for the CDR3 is TGCGCCAGCAGCCGGGAACCCTCGGGGAGCACTGAAGCTTTCTTT.

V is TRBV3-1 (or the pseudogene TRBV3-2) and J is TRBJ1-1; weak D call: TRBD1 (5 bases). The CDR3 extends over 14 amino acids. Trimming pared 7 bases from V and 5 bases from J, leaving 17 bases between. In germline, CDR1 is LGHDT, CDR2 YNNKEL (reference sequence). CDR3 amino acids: CASNNGAGRTEAFF. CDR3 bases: TGTGCCAGCAACAATGGGGCAGGACGGACTGAAGCTTTCTTT.

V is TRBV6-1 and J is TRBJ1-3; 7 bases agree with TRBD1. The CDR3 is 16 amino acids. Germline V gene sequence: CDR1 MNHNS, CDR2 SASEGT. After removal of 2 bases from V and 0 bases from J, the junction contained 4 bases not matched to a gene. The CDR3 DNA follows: TGTGCCAGCAGTGAAACAGCAGGGGGCTCTGGAAACACCATATATTTT. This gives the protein CASSETAGGSGNTIYF.

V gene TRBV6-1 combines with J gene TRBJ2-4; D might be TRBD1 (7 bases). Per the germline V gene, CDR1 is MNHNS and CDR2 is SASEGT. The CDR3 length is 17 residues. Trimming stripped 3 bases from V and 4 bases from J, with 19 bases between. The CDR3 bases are TGTGCCAGCAGTGAGTGGGACAGTAAGGCGGGAAAAAACATTCAGTACTTC. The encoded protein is CASSEWDSKAGKNIQYF.

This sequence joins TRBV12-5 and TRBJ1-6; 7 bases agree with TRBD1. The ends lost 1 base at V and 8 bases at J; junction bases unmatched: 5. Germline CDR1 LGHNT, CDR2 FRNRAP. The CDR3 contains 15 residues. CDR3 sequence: CASGLGRGMDSPLHF. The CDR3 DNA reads TGTGCTAGTGGTTTGGGCAGGGGGATGGATTCACCCCTCCACTTT.

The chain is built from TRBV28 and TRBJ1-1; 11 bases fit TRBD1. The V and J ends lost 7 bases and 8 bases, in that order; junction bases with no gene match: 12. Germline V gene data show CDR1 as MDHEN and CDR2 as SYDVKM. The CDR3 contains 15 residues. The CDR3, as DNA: TGTGCCAGCATCACGGGACAGGGGGGCCGGAAGGAAGCTTTCTTT. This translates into CASITGQGGRKEAFF.

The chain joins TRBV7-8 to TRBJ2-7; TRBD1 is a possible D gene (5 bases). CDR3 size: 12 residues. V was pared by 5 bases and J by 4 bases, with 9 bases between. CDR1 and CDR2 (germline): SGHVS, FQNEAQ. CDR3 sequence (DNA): TGTGCCAGCAGCCAAGACAGATACGAGCAGTACTTC. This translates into CASSQDRYEQYF.